This T cell receptor (beta chain) came from a study of blood T cell repertoires in COVID-19 (dated by TCRdb to the early 2020s). Background on the whole study: Collaborator samples came from the United States, Italy and Spain and covered acute and convalescent phases of COVID-19. The repertoires were made available in a free public database intended to serve as a resource for research on the immune response to SARS-CoV-2. Subjects who had been exposed to COVID-19, were actively infected with it, or had recovered from it provided the deeply sampled blood TCRbeta repertoires that made up the dataset. Where available, HLA class I and class II types were taken from metadata supplied by the sample provider and were not determined by assay-based typing. The prospective study material was composed of cDNA or gDNA derived from T cells, B-cell-depleted T cells, or PBMCs. The samples were drawn from two sources: the first 160 participants of the ongoing ImmuneRACE study, and about 1,300 subjects contributed by 6 global collaborators. A de-identified subject ID, COVID-19 status, age in years and sex were almost always included in the sample metadata. Study-wide findings and limitations: The quantity of clinical and demographic metadata differed by source and by participant and was supplied without curation.

About this clone itself: There is no known antigen for this receptor. One base away there is no much larger clone; base qualities are not given.

TCRbeta CDR3 regions were amplified from genomic DNA by means of the immunoSEQ Assay, a bias-controlled multiplex PCR. As for how the authors treated the data: Nucleated cell counts per sample were estimated from amplification of reference gene primers within the assay. To quantify the absolute abundance of each unique TCRbeta CDR3 rearrangement, sequence reads were collapsed and filtered. For each sample, productive Simpson clonality was calculated as the square root of Simpson's diversity index over productive rearrangements. TCRdb obtained this table from immuneACCESS and retained in-frame rearrangements with V and J assigned. These tables miss some clones; where compared with another copy, unresolved V genes account for less than half of the shortfall, and the remainder is unexplained. From that table come the V and J calls and clone size; the DNA was used to work out D and trimming. In all, the sample holds 470,000 or so clones, and roughly 89% of those were seen once. About 4.5% of the sample belongs to the ten largest clones.

The CDR3 spans 14 residues, from the cysteine through the phenylalanine. The retained sequence is limited to the CDR3, 42 bases, with the frame set at the first base. CDR1 and CDR2 are read off the germline V gene as SGHDT and YYEEEE. Trimming costs V 2 bases and J 8 bases, and their ends lie 14 bases apart. Each collaborating institution followed its own protocols to collect whole blood in K2EDTA tubes. For TCRbeta analysis, collaborators shipped samples as frozen whole blood, isolated PBMCs, or DNA extracted from either of those sample types. The origin of this receptor is a woman aged 25 to 39 with acute or convalescent COVID-19. Source material: peripheral blood. The sequence links TRBV5-6 to TRBJ1-5; tentative D gene TRBD1, with 5 bases matching. CDR3 region: CASSLWQGRKPQHF. The bases read TGTGCCAGCAGCTTATGGCAGGGAAGGAAGCCCCAGCATTTT.